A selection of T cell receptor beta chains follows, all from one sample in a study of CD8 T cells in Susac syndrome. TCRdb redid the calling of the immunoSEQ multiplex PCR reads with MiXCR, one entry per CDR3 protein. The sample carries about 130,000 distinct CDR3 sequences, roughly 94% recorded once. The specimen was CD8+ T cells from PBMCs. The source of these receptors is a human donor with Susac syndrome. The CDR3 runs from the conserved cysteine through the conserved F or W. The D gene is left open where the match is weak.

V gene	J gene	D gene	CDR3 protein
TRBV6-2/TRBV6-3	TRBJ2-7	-	CASSYSGGRFYEQYF
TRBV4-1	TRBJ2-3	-	CASSPRDKLSTDTQYF
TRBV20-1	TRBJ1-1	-	CSAVVPEGMNTEAFF
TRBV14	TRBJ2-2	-	CASSQGGTNTGELFF
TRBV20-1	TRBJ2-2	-	CSARGSSGTGELFF
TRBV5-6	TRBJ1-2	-	CASSFGDGYTF
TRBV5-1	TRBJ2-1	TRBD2	CASSPEGTGGDEQFF
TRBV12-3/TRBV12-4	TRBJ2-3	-	CASSPEGDTQYF
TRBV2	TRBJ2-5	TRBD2	CGLSAASGQETQYF
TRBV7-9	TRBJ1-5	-	CASSSRDSNQPQHF
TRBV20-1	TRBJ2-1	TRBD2	CSAREDLAAYNEQFF
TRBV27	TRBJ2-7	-	CASSLLPSYEQYF
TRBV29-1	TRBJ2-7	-	CSVEEVHRESYEQYF
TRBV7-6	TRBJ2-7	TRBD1	CASSLASTGYYEQYF
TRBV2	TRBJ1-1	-	CASWGILIAEAFF
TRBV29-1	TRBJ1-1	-	CSVSSGTEIILNTEAFF
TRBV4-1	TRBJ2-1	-	CASSGFELVNEQFF
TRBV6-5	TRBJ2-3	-	CASSYSTGEGTDTQYF
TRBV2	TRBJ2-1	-	CASNSPDIEQFF
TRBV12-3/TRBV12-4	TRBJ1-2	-	CASAGGLSYGYTF
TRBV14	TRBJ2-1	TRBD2	CASSEGLAGVHEQFF
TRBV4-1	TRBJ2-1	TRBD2	CASSQIWTSGDEQFF
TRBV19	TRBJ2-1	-	CASTLWDEQFF
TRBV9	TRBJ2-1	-	CASGDNEQFF
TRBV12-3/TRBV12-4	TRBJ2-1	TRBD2	CASSISSGSYNEQFF
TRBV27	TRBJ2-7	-	CASSLSFSYEQYF
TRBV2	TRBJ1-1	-	CASSGVQGGTEAFF
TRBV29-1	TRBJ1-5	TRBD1	CSAAEGGANQPQHF
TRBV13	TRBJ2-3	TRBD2	CASSPPAGGEDTQYF
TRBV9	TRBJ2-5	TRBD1	CASSGTGVLETQYF
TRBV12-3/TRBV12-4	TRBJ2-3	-	CASSIQGSADTQYF
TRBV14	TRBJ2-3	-	CASSPPYSGAQYF
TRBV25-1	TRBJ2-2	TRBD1	CASRTEDRGDTGELFF
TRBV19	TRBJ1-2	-	CASSIEGLNYGYTF
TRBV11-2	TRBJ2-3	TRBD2	CASSLSGGPADTQYF
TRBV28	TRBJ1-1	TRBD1	CASSSHTGANTEAFF
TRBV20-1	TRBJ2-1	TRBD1	CSAWGQRIYNEQFF
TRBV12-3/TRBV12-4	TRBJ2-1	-	CASSHPSGGLSLREQFF
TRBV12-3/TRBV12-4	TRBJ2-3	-	CASSLVSTDTQYF
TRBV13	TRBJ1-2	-	CASSARTDYDGYTF
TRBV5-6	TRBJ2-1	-	CASSPSWSSYNEQFF
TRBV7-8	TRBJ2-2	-	CASSRGAGELFF
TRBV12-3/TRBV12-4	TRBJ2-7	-	CASSLVGEQYF
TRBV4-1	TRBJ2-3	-	CASSQRGGSSTDTQYF
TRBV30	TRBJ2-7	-	CAWSSDSYEQYF
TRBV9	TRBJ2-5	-	CASSVKGRQETQYF
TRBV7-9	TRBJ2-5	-	CASSLALSETQYF
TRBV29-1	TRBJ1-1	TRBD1	CSVEAPDRGKAFF
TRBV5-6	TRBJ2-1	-	CASSSPSASYNEQFF
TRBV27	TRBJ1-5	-	CASSFSANQPQHF
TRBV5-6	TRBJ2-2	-	CASSLLDTGELFF
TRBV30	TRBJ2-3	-	CAWSLEVGMIFDTQYF
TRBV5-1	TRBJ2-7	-	CASSLAPRGEQYF
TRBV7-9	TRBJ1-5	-	CASSLAGQPQHF
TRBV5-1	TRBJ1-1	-	CASLGGPGTTEAFF
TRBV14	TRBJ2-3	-	CASSQEFGDTQYF
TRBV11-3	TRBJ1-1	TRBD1	CASSSQLQGWGTEAFF
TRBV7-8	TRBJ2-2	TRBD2	CASSLVLAGGPWTGELFF
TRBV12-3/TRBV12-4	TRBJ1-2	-	CASVVGKSYGYTF